This paragraph reports one T cell receptor beta chain. What it binds is not known. These data originate in a study of shared clonotypes between healthy human individuals. Germline assignment: CDR1 SQVTM and CDR2 ANQGSEA. The ends were cut back, 5 bases at V and 5 bases at J, with 16 bases in the middle. The CDR3 covers 14 residues. Study-wide results and limits: Of the naive CD4 clonotypes, approximately 5% were shared across a handful of donors.

The donors, all of them Caucasian adults, lived in Nashville, Tennessee. Genomic DNA (from each subset) was split evenly across several immunoSEQ plates. In the original processing: ImmunoSEQ yielded junction-only sequences lacking quality scores, so filtering differed. TCRdb's table, derived via immunoSEQ multiplex PCR, lists solely in-frame clones and lacks some. The DNA gave D and trimming, while V, J and clone size come from that table. The sample holds about 1.5 million clones; 95% to 99% are singletons and the top ten take 0.4% to 0.45%. This rearrangement joins TRBV29-1 to TRBJ1-5; a weak D match, TRBD1 (5 bases). The origin of this receptor is a man in his thirties or forties in good health. Source material: naive CD4+ T cells sorted from blood. Indicated subset: CD45RA+ positively selected. In DNA form, the CDR3 reads TGCAGCGTTCAGGGAGAGGGCGGGTATCAGCCCCAGCATTTT. Its translation: CSVQGEGGYQPQHF.